Each of the 22 T cell receptor beta chains below was sequenced from the same sample in a study of beta chain features in type 1 diabetes. Expressed TCRB transcripts were sequenced, since all the RNA that had been isolated was reverse transcribed. Libraries were prepared by immunoSEQ multiplex PCR; TCRdb keeps only in-frame clonotypes and omits some of them. The table records over 700,000 clones, about a sixth of them present only once. The specimen was naive CD4+ T cells from blood. The receptors stem from a woman between 18 and 30 years old in good health.

J is TRBJ1-5 and V is TRBV6-6; 7 bases are shared with TRBD1. This CDR3 contains 14 residues. V lost 7 bases, J lost 5 bases, and 8 bases stayed unmatched. The germline gives CDR1 MNHNY, CDR2 SVGAGI (reference sequence). The CDR3 sequence is CASNSDRVYQPQHF. Here the CDR3 DNA reads TGTGCCAGCAACTCTGACAGGGTTTATCAGCCCCAGCATTTT.

CDR3 amino acids: CASSPTAGGLFF. CDR3 bases: TGTGCCAGCAGTCCTACAGCGGGAGGACTGTTCTTC. V gene TRBV28 combines with J gene TRBJ2-1; 9 bases are shared with TRBD2. J was trimmed by 15 bases and V by 5 bases; bases with no gene match: 8. This CDR3 has 12 residues. The germline gives CDR1 MDHEN, CDR2 SYDVKM.

The rearrangement links TRBV15 to TRBJ2-1; 12 nucleotides match TRBD2. The germline V gene encodes CDR1 LNHNV and CDR2 YYDKDF (reference sequence). The V gene end was trimmed by 1 base and the J gene end by 3 bases; junction bases not matched to a gene: 22. The CDR3 covers 23 residues. The CDR3 is CATSRGLRPASGRAPGLYNEQFF. The CDR3 DNA follows: TGTGCCACCAGCAGAGGCCTGCGTCCCGCTAGCGGGAGGGCCCCCGGCCTCTACAATGAGCAGTTCTTC.

This clone was counted a few times. The chain carries TRBV11-2 and TRBJ2-1; the D gene could be TRBD1 or TRBD2 (6 bases each). This CDR3 comprises 17 residues. The ends were cut back, 3 bases at V and 8 bases at J, with 23 bases in the middle. Germline-derived CDR1 and CDR2 are SGHAT and FQNNGV. The CDR3 DNA follows: TGTGCCAGCAGCTTCTTCCGGGGGCTCAGTGGAATCGATGAGCAGTTCTTC. Protein product: CASSFFRGLSGIDEQFF.

This clone was counted only a few times. The chain joins TRBV29-1 to TRBJ1-1; perhaps TRBD1 as D (5 bases). In germline, CDR1 is SQVTM, CDR2 ANQGSEA. The CDR3 spans 13 residues. V shed 1 base and J shed 1 base, with 7 bases lying between them. In DNA form, the CDR3 reads TGCAGCGTTGAAGTCCAGGGGAACACTGAAGCTTTCTTT. As protein: CSVEVQGNTEAFF.

The genes are TRBV28 and TRBJ2-5; TRBD1 is a possible D gene (5 bases). Trimming stripped 5 bases from V and 6 bases from J, with 10 bases between. Germline V CDR1 and CDR2: MDHEN, SYDVKM. The CDR3 runs 12 residues. CDR3 sequence: CASSVQGKTQYF. The CDR3 region has the DNA TGTGCCAGCAGTGTCCAGGGAAAGACCCAGTACTTC.

Only a few counts were recorded for this clone. The chain combines TRBV28 with TRBJ2-1, with TRBD2 matching over 8 bases. Per germline, CDR1 MDHEN and CDR2 SYDVKM. V was clipped by 5 bases and J by 9 bases; unmatched bases: 12. CDR3 size: 15 residues. The CDR3 here is CASSGPGTSFIEQFF. The CDR3 DNA is TGTGCCAGCAGTGGCCCCGGGACTAGTTTTATTGAGCAGTTCTTC.

V gene TRBV25-1 combines with J gene TRBJ2-7; 9 nucleotides agree with TRBD1. The length of the CDR3 is 15 residues. V lost 4 bases and J lost 2; bases outside the gene matches: 6. The V gene's germline CDR1 is MGHDK and CDR2 SYGVNS. The CDR3 loop reads CASSGTGGKTYEQYF. The DNA of the CDR3 is TGTGCCAGCAGTGGAACAGGGGGCAAAACCTACGAGCAGTACTTC.

This clone was picked up a small number of times. This chain links TRBV28 with TRBJ1-2; TRBD1 aligns across 9 bases. This CDR3 contains 14 residues. Germline lookup yields CDR1 MDHEN and CDR2 SYDVKM. Trimming took 7 bases from V and 4 from J; bases not matched to a gene: 7. Written as DNA, the CDR3 is TGTGCCAGCACCCGACAGGGGGAGATCTATGGCTACACCTTC. It specifies CASTRQGEIYGYTF.

This clone was seen more than once but under ten times. The rearrangement links TRBV6-6 to TRBJ2-1; 10 nucleotides align to TRBD2. J was trimmed by 6 bases and V by 5 bases; bases with no gene match: 4. CDR1 MNHNY and CDR2 SVGAGI come from the germline V gene (reference sequence). This CDR3 region has 14 residues. In DNA form, the CDR3 reads TGTGCCAGCAGTAACAGCGGGAGGGGCAATGAGCAGTTCTTC. Its protein product is CASSNSGRGNEQFF.

This clone has just a few counts. This chain joins TRBV7-3 and TRBJ2-2; 9 bases fit TRBD1. The CDR3 has 16 residues. Trimming removed 5 bases from V and 4 bases from J; junction bases left unmatched: 8. Germline V gene lookup returns CDR1 SGHTA and CDR2 FQGTGA. CDR3 loop: CASSPRGTGFTGELFF. The CDR3 DNA reads as TGTGCCAGCAGCCCCCGGGGGACAGGGTTCACCGGGGAGCTGTTTTTT. The complete variable domain, with remaining parts taken from reference TRBV7-3 and TRBJ2-2, reads GAGVSQTPSNKVTEKGKYVELRCDPISGHTALYWYRQSLGQGPEFLIYFQGTGAADDSGLPNDRFFAVRPEGSVSTLKIQRTERGDSAVYLCASSPRGTGFTGELFFGEGSRLTVL.

This clone showed up just a few times. This chain joins TRBV5-1 and TRBJ2-7; 8 bases match TRBD1. Unmatched junction bases numbered 6, after V lost 0 bases and J lost 4 bases. This CDR3 is built from 15 residues. Germline V gene data show CDR1 as SGHRS and CDR2 as YFSETQ. CDR3 residues: CASSLVARGRYEQYF. DNA of the CDR3: TGCGCCAGCAGCTTGGTGGCCAGGGGGCGTTACGAGCAGTACTTC.

The V call is TRBV27, the J call TRBJ2-2; 9 nucleotides line up with TRBD2. The germline CDR1 and CDR2 sequences are MNHEY and SMNVEV (reference sequence). The CDR3 runs 18 residues. Trimming removed 5 bases from V and 4 bases from J; junction bases left unmatched: 14. In DNA form, the CDR3 reads TGTGCCAGCAGTCCCGGTACATGGACTAGCGAAACCACCGGGGAGCTGTTTTTT. This codes for CASSPGTWTSETTGELFF.

This chain uses TRBV28 with TRBJ2-6, with 7 bases aligning to TRBD2. Losses at the gene ends were 7 bases for V and 3 bases for J; bases not matched to a gene: 9. CDR1 is MDHEN, CDR2 SYDVKM, per germline. This CDR3 is built from 16 residues. The CDR3 reads CASISGGNVGANVLTF. CDR3 in DNA: TGTGCCAGCATCTCGGGAGGCAATGTTGGGGCCAACGTCCTGACTTTC.

The sample holds a few counts of this clone. V gene TRBV9 combines with J gene TRBJ2-1; 7 bases are shared with TRBD2. The trim removed 3 bases at V and 0 bases at J, leaving 6 bases unmatched. CDR1 is SGDLS and CDR2 is YYNGEE in the germline V gene. The CDR3 covers 16 residues. The CDR3 reads CASSATSAGSYNEQFF. In nucleotides, the CDR3 is TGTGCCAGCAGCGCCACTAGCGCCGGCTCCTACAATGAGCAGTTCTTC.

The rearrangement uses TRBV29-1 and TRBJ2-3; D is possibly TRBD1 or TRBD2 (5 bases each). V was trimmed by 0 bases and J by 1 base, leaving 11 bases between them. This CDR3 spans 15 amino acids. The germline V gene encodes CDR1 SQVTM and CDR2 ANQGSEA. The CDR3 coding sequence is TGCAGCGTTGAAGATCGGGGCGGGCGCACAGATACGCAGTATTTT. Encoded protein: CSVEDRGGRTDTQYF.

The chain joins TRBV2 to TRBJ2-5; 8 bases align to TRBD2. The length of the CDR3 is 13 residues. Germline loops: CDR1 SNHLY, CDR2 FYNNEI. V was clipped by 10 bases and J by 5 bases; unmatched bases: 9. For the CDR3, the DNA is TGTGCCACAAACCAGGCTAGCGGGGAGACCCAGTACTTC. It encodes CATNQASGETQYF.

The chain links TRBV2 to TRBJ2-3, with 13 nucleotides matching TRBD2. The CDR3 is made up of 15 amino acids. Germline-derived CDR1 and CDR2 are SNHLY and FYNNEI. J was trimmed by 4 bases and V by 6 bases; bases with no gene match: 4. The chain's CDR3 is CASRQLAGGADTQYF. The CDR3 DNA reads as TGTGCCAGCAGACAACTAGCGGGAGGGGCAGATACGCAGTATTTT.

V usage is TRBV7-9 and J usage is TRBJ2-7; 10 nucleotides align to TRBD2. This CDR3 spans 15 amino acids. J lost 5 bases, V lost 1 base, and 5 bases had no gene match. From germline, CDR1 is SEHNR and CDR2 FQNEAQ (reference sequence). CDR3 protein: CASSLGLAGVDEQYF. The CDR3 DNA sequence: TGTGCCAGCAGCTTAGGCCTAGCGGGAGTCGACGAGCAGTACTTC.

The chain uses TRBV4-1 and TRBJ2-1; D unclear. V dropped 0 bases and J dropped 3 bases, with 9 bases sitting between them. The CDR3 runs 15 residues. Germline CDR1 is MGHRA and CDR2 is YSYEKL. Here the CDR3 reads CASSQEGHYYNEQFF. CDR3 in DNA: TGCGCCAGCAGCCAAGAGGGTCACTACTACAATGAGCAGTTCTTC.

The J gene is TRBJ2-7, the V gene TRBV28, with 9 bases that match TRBD2. V dropped 5 bases and J dropped 3; count of bases not matched to a gene: 8. There are 15 residues in the CDR3. CDR1 and CDR2 from the germline V gene are MDHEN and SYDVKM. In nucleotides, the CDR3 is TGTGCCAGCAGTCCCTGGGCTAGCGGGGACTACGAGCAGTACTTC. It is translated as CASSPWASGDYEQYF.

V is TRBV7-9 and J is TRBJ1-4; 8 bases are a match to TRBD1. CDR3 length: 17 residues. The V gene's germline CDR1 is SEHNR and CDR2 FQNEAQ (reference sequence). J was trimmed by 5 bases and V by 5 bases; bases with no gene match: 13. The CDR3 here is CASSQQLGDRQNEKLFF. CDR3 nucleotides: TGTGCCAGCAGCCAACAACTCGGGGACAGGCAAAATGAAAAACTGTTTTTT.